Given below is one T cell receptor (beta chain) in context. Its specificity is not known. The entry originates in a study of T cell responses to AZD1222 COVID-19 vaccine. Study details: Pooling of second doses given at about 4 or about 12 weeks was done.

V lost 5 bases and J lost 1, with 10 bases in between. In germline, CDR1 is SGDLS, CDR2 YYNGEE. The CDR3 sequence is 13 residues long. Libraries were prepared by immunoSEQ multiplex PCR; TCRdb keeps only in-frame clonotypes and omits some of them. The table lists tens of thousands of clones, approximately 86% of them singletons. Study-level results: Repertoires were collected only later (after the peak T cell response had occurred). Females outnumbered males among donors, who were mostly white British; clonal diversity was possibly underestimated.

The chain links TRBV9 to TRBJ2-7; no definite D call. Sequences were derived from peripheral blood, sampled on day 0 of AZD1222 vaccination. This clonotype was obtained from an adult in good health. CDR3 nucleotide sequence: TGTGCCAGCAGTGGTAGGTGGTCCTACGAGCAGTACTTC. The encoded protein is CASSGRWSYEQYF.